Below, one T cell receptor (beta chain) is given with its context. What it recognizes is unknown. These data are taken from a study of shared clonotypes between healthy human individuals. Study-wide points: Relative to their counterparts shared across all four donors, non-shared clonotypes exhibited diminished generation probabilities.

Assay execution took place at the deep level. For every subset, genomic DNA was evenly distributed across several immunoSEQ plates. On sorted subsets, replicate PCRs used 150 to 250 ng DNA, or about 30,000 T cell genomes. Assay: immunoSEQ multiplex PCR; the TCRdb copy retains only in-frame clones and omits some. The data show millions of clones, 85% to 95% seen once. CD45RO negativity and positive selection for CCR7 defined naive CD8 cells, a population that excluded terminally differentiated effector memory CD45RA+ cells. The source of this sequence is a man aged 18 to 29 in good health. Sequencing was done on a sample of naive CD8+ T cells sorted from blood.

In nucleotides, the CDR3 is TGTGCCAGCAGCTTAGGAGGGGTTGGCTACACCTTC. Its translation: CASSLGGVGYTF. This sequence joins TRBV7-9 and TRBJ1-2, with D perhaps matching TRBD1 (5 bases). With 1 base removed from V and 7 bases from J, the gap between germline ends came to 7 bases. This CDR3 is 12 amino acids long. Germline lookup yields CDR1 SEHNR and CDR2 FQNEAQ (reference sequence).